This T cell receptor beta chain was obtained from a study of blood T cell repertoires in COVID-19 (dated by TCRdb to 2020 to 2022). For the wider study: Samples covering the acute and convalescent phases of COVID-19 were provided by collaborators in the United States, Italy and Spain. The prospective study material was composed of cDNA or gDNA derived from T cells, B-cell-depleted T cells, or PBMCs. The dataset comprised deeply sampled blood TCRbeta repertoires from subjects exposed to, actively infected with, or recovered from COVID-19. The repertoires were released in a freely available public database intended as a resource for research on the immune response to SARS-CoV-2. Samples were obtained from the ongoing ImmuneRACE study (first 160 participants) and from over 1,000 subjects provided by 6 global collaborators. The sample metadata nearly always contained a de-identified subject ID, COVID-19 status, age in years and sex. Where HLA class I and class II types were available, the types were taken from metadata supplied by the sample provider, not from assay-based typing. Points the paper makes about the study in general: Clinical and demographic metadata were provided uncurated, with the amount varying by source and participant.

Enrolling through a virtual design, the prospective study's participants ranged in age from roughly 18 to 89 years and lived across roughly 23 United States geographic areas. To assign participants to cohorts, the prospective study relied on clinical history that participants themselves reported in a screening survey and a study questionnaire. Each participant in the prospective study had whole blood, serum and a nasopharyngeal or oropharyngeal swab collected by mobile phlebotomists. Prospective study participants could optionally give additional blood draws and questionnaires over an approximately two-month period. Blood samples from the prospective study were shipped frozen or at room temperature prior to DNA extraction. V loses 3 bases of germline sequence and J loses 7 bases, and the interval between the two ends is 16 bases. Measured from the cysteine to the phenylalanine, the CDR3 is 15 residues long. Of the read, only the CDR3 DNA is kept; its 45 bases are in frame from base 1. The germline V gene (reference sequence) provides CDR1 MNHEY and CDR2 SMNVEV.

The immunoSEQ Assay, a bias-controlled multiplex PCR, was used to amplify TCRbeta CDR3 regions from genomic DNA. As for how the authors treated the data: The number of nucleated cells in each sample was estimated by amplification of reference gene primers within the assay. Sequence reads were collapsed and filtered to measure the absolute abundance of every unique TCRbeta CDR3 rearrangement. Productive Simpson clonality was computed per sample as the square root of Simpson's diversity index over productive rearrangements. TCRdb limited this immuneACCESS table to in-frame rearrangements with V and J called. A share of clones is missing; checked studies link under half to unresolved V genes, and the rest is unexplained. The V and J calls and clone size come from that table; D and trimming were worked out from the DNA. Within this sample are 300,000 to 400,000 clones, with 65% to 90% of them counted one time only. About 4.2% of the sample belongs to the ten largest clones.

With regard to this clone: Its antigen is currently not known. No qualities accompany the bases; no much larger clone lies one base away.

In this chain, TRBV27 is recombined with TRBJ1-5; the D gene is unclear. This TCR derives from a woman aged 35 to 49 with acute COVID-19. Sequencing used PBMCs or T cells enriched from blood (not recorded which). The nucleotide sequence is TGTGCCAGCAGTTTGAAGGAGAGGGTTGGACAGCCCCAGCATTTT. Translated, this is CASSLKERVGQPQHF.